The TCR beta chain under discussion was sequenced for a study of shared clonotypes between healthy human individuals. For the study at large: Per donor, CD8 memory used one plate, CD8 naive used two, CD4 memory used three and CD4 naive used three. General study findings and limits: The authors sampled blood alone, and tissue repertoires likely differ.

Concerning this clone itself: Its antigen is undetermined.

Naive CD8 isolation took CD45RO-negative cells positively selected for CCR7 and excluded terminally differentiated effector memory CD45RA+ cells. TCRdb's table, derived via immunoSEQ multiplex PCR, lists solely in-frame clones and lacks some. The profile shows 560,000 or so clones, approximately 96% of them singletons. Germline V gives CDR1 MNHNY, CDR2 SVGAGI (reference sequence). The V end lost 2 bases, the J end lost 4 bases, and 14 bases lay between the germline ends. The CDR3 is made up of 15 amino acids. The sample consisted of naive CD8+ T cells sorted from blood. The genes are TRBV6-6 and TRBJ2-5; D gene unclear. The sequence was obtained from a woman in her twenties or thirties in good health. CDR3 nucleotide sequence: TGTGCCAGCAGTTACCTAGGGTCGAAAGGAGAGACCCAGTACTTC. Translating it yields CASSYLGSKGETQYF.